Below, 6 T cell receptor beta chains from the same sample are listed, as sequenced in a study of OX40 agonist ivuxolimab in advanced cancers. TCRdb keeps only in-frame clones here, not all; method: immunoSEQ multiplex PCR. This sample has 70,000 or so clones; roughly 89% occur once, and the top ten carry under 12%. This material consisted of CD4+ or CD8+ T cells sorted from blood, taken in a trial of the OX40 agonist ivuxolimab. Receptors originate from an adult with an advanced solid tumor such as melanoma, head and neck, liver or kidney cancer.

The chain joins TRBV6-6 to TRBJ1-5, with 7 bases matching TRBD1. CDR3 size: 14 residues. The germline V gene has CDR1 MNHNY and CDR2 SVGAGI (reference sequence). The junction had 9 bases not matched to a gene; V was cut back by 6 bases and J by 7 bases. The CDR3 coding sequence is TGTGCCAGCAGACGACAGGGAGGTGGGCAGCCCCAGCATTTT. Amino acid sequence: CASRRQGGGQPQHF.

The chain employs TRBV19 and TRBJ2-1; a weak D match, TRBD1 (6 bases). There are 15 residues in the CDR3. The V end was cut by 5 bases, the J end by 5 bases, with 16 bases between. Germline V gene lookup returns CDR1 LNHDA and CDR2 SQIVND (reference sequence). The CDR3 region is CASSPRGQINNEQFF. DNA for the CDR3: TGTGCCAGTAGTCCCCGAGGACAGATAAACAATGAGCAGTTCTTC.

This clone was seen a few times. The genes are TRBV6-1 and TRBJ2-7; possibly TRBD1 for D (6 bases). The CDR3 has 14 amino acids. V shed 6 bases and J shed 2 bases, with 14 bases lying between them. Germline CDR1 MNHNS, CDR2 SASEGT. CDR3 in DNA: TGTGCCAGCAGGAATCCGGGACAAGCCTACGAGCAGTACTTC. It specifies CASRNPGQAYEQYF.

V and J are TRBV9 and TRBJ2-2; possibly TRBD1 or TRBD2 for D (7 bases each). V shed 6 bases and J shed 4 bases, with 19 bases lying between them. The CDR3 spans 16 residues. Germline CDR1 reads SGDLS; CDR2 reads YYNGEE. CDR3 protein: CASKRGRERSTGELFF. DNA of the CDR3: TGTGCCAGCAAAAGGGGGCGGGAGAGGAGCACCGGGGAGCTGTTTTTT.

The sample holds one count of this clone. Other DNA sequences from this sample encode an identical CDR3 as well. This chain uses TRBV28 with TRBJ2-3; D uncertain. Trimming left V 8 bases short and J 7 bases short, with 10 bases between. The germline CDR1 and CDR2 sequences are MDHEN and SYDVKM. The CDR3 has 11 residues. As DNA, the CDR3 is TGTGCCAGCGGTGGTACCAATACGCAGTATTTT. It encodes CASGGTNTQYF.

The chain combines TRBV28 with TRBJ2-7; perhaps D is TRBD1 or TRBD2 (6 bases each). The V gene's germline CDR1 is MDHEN and CDR2 SYDVKM. Trimming removed 2 bases from V and 6 bases from J, with 11 bases in between. The CDR3 runs 13 residues. The CDR3 is CASSLAGQGEQYF. The DNA of the CDR3 is TGTGCCAGCAGTTTAGCGGGACAAGGCGAGCAGTACTTC.